The 15 T cell receptor beta chains listed next were all sequenced from one sample in a study of vaccination effects on CD4 cells after COVID-19. Produced via immunoSEQ multiplex PCR; TCRdb's table is partial and in-frame only. The sample lists 25,000 to 40,000 clones, 65% seen once, with about 8.7% in the top ten. Antigens for these TCRs are unknown. Prior to sequencing, the ViraFEST assay stimulated PBMC with viral peptide pools, which expanded the antigen-specific CD4+ T cells. Isolation of CD4+ T cells took place after less than 12 days of culture. All participants had two doses of either the BNT162b2 or mRNA-1273 vaccine. Sequences were derived from CD4+ T cells from PBMCs cultured with SARS-CoV-2 spike peptides, sampled after COVID-19 vaccination. The receptors derive from a human donor who received a COVID-19 vaccine.

The genes are TRBV5-1 and TRBJ1-1, with D possibly matching TRBD1 (6 bases). V lost 5 bases and J lost 1, with 9 bases in between. Per germline, CDR1 SGHRS and CDR2 YFSETQ. The CDR3 extends over 13 amino acids. The CDR3 DNA sequence: TGCGCCAGCAGAGTGACAGGGAACACTGAAGCTTTCTTT. Its protein product is CASRVTGNTEAFF.

V and J are TRBV19 and TRBJ1-2; D is uncertain. V gave up 11 bases and J gave up 2 bases, with 15 bases separating them. The CDR3 is 13 residues long. The germline V gene has CDR1 LNHDA and CDR2 SQIVND (reference sequence). The CDR3 DNA reads as TGTGCCGTATCAGGTACCCCGAACTATGGCTACACCTTC. Translated, it gives CAVSGTPNYGYTF.

This chain joins TRBV15 and TRBJ1-5; a weak D match, TRBD1 (5 bases). Germline V gene data show CDR1 as LNHNV and CDR2 as YYDKDF (reference sequence). The CDR3 extends over 17 amino acids. The V end was cut by 0 bases, the J end by 0 bases, with 12 bases between. Here the CDR3 DNA reads TGTGCCACCAGCAGAGAGTCGGCAGGGCATAGCAATCAGCCCCAGCATTTT. Its protein is CATSRESAGHSNQPQHF.

The chain has TRBV12-5 and TRBJ1-1; 12 bases align to TRBD1. This CDR3 contains 18 residues. CDR1 and CDR2 (germline): LGHNT, FRNRAP. V lost 1 base and J lost 6; bases outside the gene matches: 12. The CDR3 DNA is TGTGCTAGTGGTTTGGGCGGGACAGGGGGCGCGGGTTCGCCTGAAGCTTTCTTT. Its translation: CASGLGGTGGAGSPEAFF. The variable domain in full, with the rest retrieved from reference TRBV12-5 and TRBJ1-1, is DARVTQTPRHKVTEMGQEVTMRCQPILGHNTVFWYRQTMMQGLELLAYFRNRAPLDDSGMPKDRFSAEMPDATLATLKIQPSEPRDSAVYFCASGLGGTGGAGSPEAFFGQGTRLTVV.

This sequence joins TRBV27 and TRBJ1-4, with TRBD1 matching over 8 bases. The CDR3 loop spans 16 amino acids. V lost 6 bases to trimming and J lost 3 bases; unmatched junction nucleotides: 9. Germline loops: CDR1 MNHEY, CDR2 SMNVEV (reference sequence). The CDR3 DNA sequence: TGTGCCAGCAGGGCCAGGGGGCTGATCGCTAATGAAAAACTGTTTTTT. Protein sequence: CASRARGLIANEKLFF. The variable domain in full, with the rest retrieved from reference TRBV27 and TRBJ1-4, is EAQVTQNPRYLITVTGKKLTVTCSQNMNHEYMSWYRQDPGLGLRQIYYSMNVEVTDKGDVPEGYKVSRKEKRNFPLILESPSPNQTSLYFCASRARGLIANEKLFFGSGTQLSVL.

The rearrangement uses TRBV6-5 and TRBJ1-5; D gene uncertain. Trimming pared 6 bases from V and 0 bases from J, leaving 12 bases between. This CDR3 has 15 amino acids. The germline CDR1 and CDR2 sequences are MNHEY and SVGAGI. The CDR3 loop reads CASSPLALSNQPQHF. DNA of the CDR3: TGTGCCAGCAGCCCCCTGGCCCTTAGCAATCAGCCCCAGCATTTT.

The chain employs TRBV4-1 and TRBJ2-5, with TRBD2 identical over 9 bases. CDR3 size: 14 residues. Germline V CDR1 and CDR2: MGHRA, YSYEKL. V was pared by 5 bases and J by 5 bases, with 6 bases of the junction left unmatched. CDR3 protein: CASSLGTSGETQYF. The CDR3 bases are TGCGCCAGCAGCTTAGGAACTAGCGGGGAGACCCAGTACTTC.

This clone was seen just once. This chain joins TRBV4-1 and TRBJ2-1; 11 bases align to TRBD1. Germline trimming cut 6 bases from V and 12 bases from J; bases unmatched to any gene: 16. CDR3 length equals 16 residues. CDR1 is MGHRA and CDR2 is YSYEKL in the germline V gene. The CDR3 DNA sequence: TGCGCCAGCAGTCGAATTCCGGGACAGGGGGTGGGTGGGCAGTTCTTC. This sequence encodes CASSRIPGQGVGGQFF.

The CDR3 is CASSIPGQRNTEAFF. Written as DNA, the CDR3 is TGTGCCAGTAGTATCCCGGGACAGCGGAACACTGAAGCTTTCTTT. V gene TRBV19 combines with J gene TRBJ1-1, with TRBD1 identical over 7 bases. V lost 3 bases to trimming and J lost 1 base; unmatched junction nucleotides: 5. This CDR3 comprises 15 residues. Looked up from germline, CDR1 is LNHDA and CDR2 is SQIVND (reference sequence).

As DNA, the CDR3 is TGTGCCAGCAGCCCCACGTCCCGCGGGGCCCTTTGGGTTGAGCAGTTCTTC. It encodes CASSPTSRGALWVEQFF. The V gene is TRBV7-8, the J gene TRBJ2-1; the D gene is possibly TRBD2 (6 bases). V lost 5 bases and J lost 9, with 26 bases in between. Germline CDR1 and CDR2: SGHVS and FQNEAQ. This CDR3 region has 17 residues.

This clone appeared a single time. This chain links TRBV9 with TRBJ1-1; perhaps TRBD1 as D (6 bases). The CDR3 extends over 20 amino acids. V lost 7 bases, J lost 3 bases, and 34 bases lay in between. Germline lookup yields CDR1 SGDLS and CDR2 YYNGEE. The CDR3 here is CASFGGQGEPSLKGDTEAFF. DNA for the CDR3: TGTGCCAGCTTTGGGGGCCAGGGAGAGCCATCCCTCAAGGGAGACACTGAAGCTTTCTTT.

The chain is built from TRBV6-5 and TRBJ2-1, with unresolved D. Germline CDR1 and CDR2: MNHEY and SVGAGI. The CDR3 is 10 residues long. V lost 10 bases and J 2 bases, leaving 3 bases between the germline ends. CDR3 coding DNA: TGTGCCACAGCCTACAATGAGCAGTTCTTC. Residues: CATAYNEQFF.

This rearrangement joins TRBV3-1 (or the pseudogene TRBV3-2) to TRBJ2-5, with D possibly being TRBD1 (8 bases). The CDR3 length is 16 residues. Germline values: CDR1 LGHDT, CDR2 YNNKEL (reference sequence). Between the trimmed V and J ends, which lost 2 bases and 4 bases, there was a span of 17 bases. CDR3 amino acids: CASSQLQGGVRETQYF. Here the CDR3 DNA reads TGTGCCAGCAGCCAACTACAGGGGGGGGTCCGAGAGACCCAGTACTTC.

This chain joins TRBV4-1 and TRBJ1-5; D is ambiguous. Looked up from germline, CDR1 is MGHRA and CDR2 is YSYEKL. CDR3 length: 15 amino acids. Trimming shortened V by 2 bases and J by 5 bases, and 13 bases separated the two germline ends. The CDR3 nucleotides are TGCGCCAGCAGCCAATTTGGGGAGCCGGATCAGCCCCAGCATTTT. It codes for CASSQFGEPDQPQHF.

This clone came up once. CDR3 in amino acids: CASRLPGTSGNYEQYF. The CDR3 bases are TGTGCCAGCCGCCTCCCCGGGACTAGCGGGAACTACGAGCAGTACTTC. V is TRBV7-2 and J is TRBJ2-7; TRBD2 matches at 13 bases. Looked up from germline, CDR1 is SGHTA and CDR2 is FQGNSA. V lost 8 bases, J lost 3 bases, and 10 bases stayed unmatched. The CDR3 length is 16 residues.